Following are 22 T cell receptor beta chains from one sample sequenced in a study of blood T cells in healthy people across ages. Sample-barcoded 5' priming and a J-beta primer mix drove a second PCR of roughly 7 to 11 cycles. TCRdb processed the 5' RACE reads anew with MiXCR; each CDR3 protein has one entry. The sample includes roughly 900,000 distinct CDR3 sequences, roughly 50% of them seen just once. The sample comprised blood. Receptor source: a man between 25 and 39 years old in good health.

The chain uses TRBV7-6 and TRBJ2-5, with a possible D match to TRBD1 (6 bases). Germline loops: CDR1 SGHVS, CDR2 FNYEAQ. CDR3 length: 15 residues. The V and J ends lost 5 bases and 1 base respectively, with 14 bases between them. This CDR3 is CASSPGTLSQETQYF. As DNA, the CDR3 is TGTGCCAGCAGCCCCGGGACACTTTCCCAAGAGACCCAGTACTTC.

The chain uses TRBV10-3 and TRBJ2-1; D gene unclear. This CDR3 region has 13 residues. Germline CDR1 and CDR2: ENHRY and SYGVKD. The V end lost 11 bases, the J end lost 10 bases, and 21 bases lay between the germline ends. The CDR3 here is CALRGPGSGEQFF. The CDR3 nucleotides are TGTGCCCTTAGAGGACCCGGTAGTGGAGAGCAGTTCTTC.

This clonotype came up a few times. V gene TRBV27 combines with J gene TRBJ2-1; 7 nucleotides agree with TRBD1. The V gene's germline CDR1 is MNHEY and CDR2 SMNVEV (reference sequence). CDR3 length equals 15 residues. Unmatched junction bases numbered 8, after V lost 4 bases and J lost 5 bases. The CDR3 region is CASSSPRGLDNEQFF. CDR3 DNA sequence: TGTGCCAGCAGTTCTCCAAGGGGGCTAGACAATGAGCAGTTCTTC.

V is TRBV12-3 or TRBV12-4 and J is TRBJ2-1; a possible D gene is TRBD2 (6 bases). V lost 6 bases and J 0 bases, leaving 15 bases between the germline ends. The CDR3 loop spans 16 amino acids. CDR3 region: CASRPVRGSSYNEQFF. The CDR3, as DNA: TGTGCCAGCAGGCCTGTACGGGGGTCCTCCTACAATGAGCAGTTCTTC.

J is TRBJ1-6 and V is TRBV15, with D uncertain. The germline CDR1 and CDR2 sequences are LNHNV and YYDKDF (reference sequence). V was trimmed by 1 base and J by 13 bases, leaving 8 bases between them. This CDR3 contains 12 residues. The CDR3 protein is CATSRGTAPLHF. The CDR3 region has the DNA TGTGCCACCAGCAGAGGTACAGCGCCCCTCCACTTT.

The chain joins TRBV7-9 to TRBJ2-5; D uncertain. Trimming shortened V by 5 bases and J by 5 bases, and 15 bases separated the two germline ends. Looked up from germline, CDR1 is SEHNR and CDR2 is FQNEAQ (reference sequence). CDR3 size: 14 residues. The CDR3 loop reads CASSPRLIEETQYF. CDR3 DNA: TGTGCCAGCAGCCCGAGATTGATTGAGGAGACCCAGTACTTC.

This sequence joins TRBV20-1 and TRBJ2-1; either TRBD1 or TRBD2 may fit D (5 bases each). Germline values: CDR1 DFQATT, CDR2 SNEGSKA (reference sequence). CDR3 size: 12 residues. V gave up 3 bases and J gave up 8 bases, with 11 bases separating them. CDR3 amino acids: CSASWGGHEQFF. In DNA form, the CDR3 reads TGCAGTGCTAGTTGGGGCGGGCATGAGCAGTTCTTC.

The V and J genes are TRBV20-1 and TRBJ2-3, with D maybe TRBD1 (5 bases). This CDR3 spans 14 amino acids. CDR1 and CDR2 (germline): DFQATT, SNEGSKA (reference sequence). V shed 4 bases and J shed 4 bases, with 15 bases lying between them. The CDR3 DNA follows: TGCAGTGCTAAGGCCGCAATAGGGGCAGATACGCAGTATTTT. Its translation: CSAKAAIGADTQYF.

This chain uses TRBV15 with TRBJ2-4, with a tentative D call TRBD1 (6 bases). The V end was cut by 5 bases, the J end by 6 bases, with 17 bases between. This CDR3 is 15 amino acids long. Per germline, CDR1 LNHNV and CDR2 YYDKDF (reference sequence). CDR3 loop: CATSPKTGFTNIQYF. CDR3 DNA sequence: TGTGCCACCAGCCCTAAAACAGGGTTTACAAACATTCAGTACTTC. Variable domain in full (rest from reference TRBV15 and TRBJ2-4): DAMVIQNPRYQVTQFGKPVTLSCSQTLNHNVMYWYQQKSSQAPKLLFHYYDKDFNNEADTPDNFQSRRPNTSFCFLDIRSPGLGDTAMYLCATSPKTGFTNIQYFGAGTRLSVL.

The genes are TRBV20-1 and TRBJ2-5, with D unclear. Per germline, CDR1 DFQATT and CDR2 SNEGSKA (reference sequence). Trimming cost V 8 bases and J 4 bases, with 11 bases left between them. This CDR3 is 11 amino acids long. The CDR3 nucleotides are TGCAGTTGCGTGCAGCGAGAGACCCAGTACTTC. Encoded protein: CSCVQRETQYF.

This clonotype was counted only a few times. The gene calls are TRBV7-9 and TRBJ1-6; 7 bases are a match to TRBD1. CDR1 and CDR2 from the germline V gene are SEHNR and FQNEAQ (reference sequence). Trimming removed 5 bases from V and 5 bases from J; junction bases left unmatched: 9. This CDR3 contains 16 residues. This CDR3 reads CASSTGAATHNSPLHF. DNA for the CDR3: TGTGCCAGCAGCACAGGGGCCGCGACCCATAATTCACCCCTCCACTTT.

This clonotype was detected only a few times. The genes are TRBV6-2 or TRBV6-3 and TRBJ2-3, with no clear D. The CDR3 is made up of 13 amino acids. V gave up 6 bases and J gave up 4 bases, with 11 bases separating them. Per germline, CDR1 MNHEY and CDR2 SVGEGT. CDR3 in DNA: TGTGCCAGCAGCAACGAGTTGGCAGATACGCAGTATTTT. Protein: CASSNELADTQYF.

Worth noting for this clonotype: One junction end does not reproduce the germline sequence, and a read error may be involved. V and J are TRBV20-1 and TRBJ2-7; TRBD1 matches at 8 bases. The CDR3 has 16 residues. Looked up from germline, CDR1 is DFQATT and CDR2 is SNEGSKA (reference sequence). CDR3 coding DNA: TGCGGTGCTAGGAAACTACAGGGGGTCGCCTCCTACGAGCAGTACTTC. Protein product: CGARKLQGVASYEQYF.

This clonotype was seen more than once but under ten times. The rearrangement joins TRBV2 to TRBJ2-1; 8 bases align to TRBD2. In germline, CDR1 is SNHLY, CDR2 FYNNEI. Trimming removed 7 bases from V and 6 bases from J; junction bases left unmatched: 8. The CDR3 has 14 amino acids. CDR3 sequence (DNA): TGTGCCAGCAATCAGGGACTAGAAAGCAATGAGCAGTTCTTC. It is translated as CASNQGLESNEQFF.

The rearrangement links TRBV6-1 to TRBJ1-2; D call uncertain. CDR1 is MNHNS, CDR2 SASEGT, per germline. The CDR3 runs to 12 residues. V was cut by 7 bases and J by 5 bases, with 11 bases left in between. As DNA, the CDR3 is TGTGCCAGCATAAGGGAGGCATATGGCTACACCTTC. It translates to CASIREAYGYTF.

The CDR3 is CASSENSLDTQYF. The CDR3 DNA reads TGTGCCAGCAGTGAAAACTCTCTAGATACGCAGTATTTT. This chain links TRBV2 with TRBJ2-3; D remains unclear. The CDR3 is 13 residues long. V lost 2 bases, J lost 5 bases, and 8 bases lay in between. Germline CDR1 is SNHLY and CDR2 is FYNNEI.

V is TRBV15 and J is TRBJ2-3; D remains unclear. The CDR3 consists of 14 residues. Trimming left V 0 bases short and J 3 bases short, with 7 bases between. Germline V gene lookup returns CDR1 LNHNV and CDR2 YYDKDF (reference sequence). CDR3 DNA: TGTGCCACCAGCAGAGAACGAGCGACAGATACGCAGTATTTT. Translation gives CATSRERATDTQYF.

Written as DNA, the CDR3 is TGCGCCAGCAGCTTGGCCCTAGAGGTTGCAGATACGCAGTATTTT. It specifies CASSLALEVADTQYF. This chain joins TRBV5-1 and TRBJ2-3; no clear D. CDR1 is SGHRS and CDR2 is YFSETQ in the germline V gene. V was clipped by 0 bases and J by 4 bases, with 12 bases between them. This CDR3 has 15 amino acids.

This clonotype was seen more than once but under ten times. V and J are TRBV6-5 and TRBJ2-7; D gene uncertain. Germline lookup yields CDR1 MNHEY and CDR2 SVGAGI. The CDR3 consists of 15 residues. Trimming cost V 0 bases and J 2 bases, with 11 bases left between them. CDR3 DNA: TGTGCCAGCAGTTACTCGACACCGTCACCCTACGAGCAGTACTTC. Encoded protein: CASSYSTPSPYEQYF.

The rearrangement links TRBV4-1 to TRBJ2-3, with D tentatively TRBD1 or TRBD2 (5 bases each). The CDR3 extends over 16 amino acids. The V end was cut by 1 base, the J end by 9 bases, with 20 bases between. In germline, CDR1 is MGHRA, CDR2 YSYEKL. The CDR3 loop is CASSQVSIGAQRTQYF. The CDR3 bases are TGCGCCAGCAGCCAAGTTTCCATCGGGGCGCAACGGACGCAGTATTTT.

The rearrangement links TRBV13 to TRBJ1-1, with no clear D. CDR1 PRHDT and CDR2 FYEKMQ come from the germline V gene (reference sequence). The CDR3 extends over 14 amino acids. V was cut by 5 bases and J by 3 bases, with 13 bases left in between. The CDR3 DNA follows: TGTGCCAGCAGCCCTAGTAGGGCGGACACTGAAGCTTTCTTT. It codes for CASSPSRADTEAFF.

The chain links TRBV2 to TRBJ2-3; TRBD1 might be the D (7 bases). Germline assignment: CDR1 SNHLY and CDR2 FYNNEI. The CDR3 covers 17 residues. V lost 6 bases and J lost 1, with 20 bases in between. CDR3 protein: CASRGQGGVRGTDTQYF. The DNA of the CDR3 is TGTGCCAGCAGGGGCCAGGGGGGTGTTCGCGGCACAGATACGCAGTATTTT.